A single sample is the source of the 14 T cell receptor beta chains below, sequenced in a study of blood T cell repertoires in COVID-19. TCRdb keeps only in-frame clones here, not all; method: immunoSEQ multiplex PCR. The sample includes tens of thousands of clones, 70% to 90% of them seen just once. The sequenced sample was peripheral blood. Receptors originate from a man aged 50 to 60 with active or convalescent COVID-19.

This clone occurred once. V gene TRBV18 combines with J gene TRBJ2-3; D is uncertain. Trimming stripped 6 bases from V and 4 bases from J, with 11 bases between. The CDR3 is 13 amino acids. Germline CDR1 KGHSH, CDR2 LQKENI. CDR3 sequence reads: CASSLPSSDTQYF. The CDR3 coding sequence is TGTGCCAGCTCTCTTCCGAGCTCAGATACGCAGTATTTT.

This chain uses TRBV6-5 with TRBJ1-2; D not certain. V lost 2 bases, J lost 6 bases, and 7 bases lay in between. CDR1 MNHEY and CDR2 SVGAGI come from the germline V gene. The CDR3 length is 12 residues. This CDR3 reads CASSYEGNGYTF. CDR3 nucleotides: TGTGCCAGCAGTTACGAGGGAAATGGCTACACCTTC.

The chain joins TRBV28 to TRBJ1-1; D is perhaps TRBD1 (6 bases). Trimming stripped 3 bases from V and 4 bases from J, with 9 bases between. The germline V gene encodes CDR1 MDHEN and CDR2 SYDVKM. There are 13 residues in the CDR3. This CDR3 reads CASSFSGVTEAFF. DNA of the CDR3: TGTGCCAGCAGTTTCTCAGGGGTCACTGAAGCTTTCTTT.

The V gene is TRBV5-1, the J gene TRBJ2-6, with TRBD1 as a possible D gene (6 bases). The germline V gene has CDR1 SGHRS and CDR2 YFSETQ. This CDR3 spans 15 amino acids. Trimming removed 4 bases from V and 1 base from J, with 9 bases in between. For the CDR3, the DNA is TGCGCCAGCAGCGTCACAGGGTCTGGGGCCAACGTCCTGACTTTC. This translates into CASSVTGSGANVLTF. The complete variable domain, with remaining parts taken from reference TRBV5-1 and TRBJ2-6, reads KAGVTQTPRYLIKTRGQQVTLSCSPISGHRSVSWYQQTPGQGLQFLFEYFSETQRNKGNFPGRFSGRQFSNSRSEMNVSTLELGDSALYLCASSVTGSGANVLTFGAGSRLTVL.

The chain joins TRBV29-1 to TRBJ1-3, with D perhaps matching TRBD1 (6 bases). The CDR3 loop spans 13 amino acids. V was trimmed by 6 bases and J by 2 bases, leaving 11 bases between them. CDR1 is SQVTM and CDR2 is ANQGSEA in the germline V gene. The chain's CDR3 is CSVRTAPGNTIYF. In DNA, the CDR3 is TGCAGCGTCAGGACAGCTCCTGGAAACACCATATATTTT. Filled out from reference TRBV29-1 and TRBJ1-3, the complete variable domain reads SAVISQKPSRDICQRGTSLTIQCQVDSQVTMMFWYRQQPGQSLTLIATANQGSEATYESGFVIDKFPISRPNLTFSTLTVSNMSPEDSSIYLCSVRTAPGNTIYFGEGSWLTVV.

The rearrangement joins TRBV3-1 (or the pseudogene TRBV3-2) to TRBJ2-2; possible D gene TRBD1, 5 bases. Germline V lookup: CDR1 LGHDT, CDR2 YNNKEL (reference sequence). V shed 0 bases and J shed 3 bases, with 14 bases lying between them. CDR3 length: 17 amino acids. CDR3 in amino acids: CASSQDHGRDYTGELFF. DNA for the CDR3: TGTGCCAGCAGCCAAGATCATGGCAGGGATTACACCGGGGAGCTGTTTTTT.

The chain carries TRBV4-1 and TRBJ1-2; D unresolved. This CDR3 has 13 amino acids. Per the germline V gene, CDR1 is MGHRA and CDR2 is YSYEKL. Trimming shortened V by 2 bases and J by 2 bases, and 6 bases separated the two germline ends. CDR3 DNA: TGCGCCAGCAGCCAATCTCTCAACTATGGCTACACCTTC. Its protein is CASSQSLNYGYTF.

This sequence joins TRBV2 and TRBJ2-5, with TRBD2 as a possible D gene (6 bases). The CDR3 is 17 amino acids. Trimming shortened V by 8 bases and J by 3 bases, and 25 bases separated the two germline ends. Germline assignment: CDR1 SNHLY and CDR2 FYNNEI. CDR3 DNA sequence: TGTGCCAGCTCGTACGGCGGGGCGGAACGAAACAAAGAGACCCAGTACTTC. Amino acids: CASSYGGAERNKETQYF.

The V gene is TRBV9, the J gene TRBJ2-2; 7 bases align to TRBD1. CDR3 length equals 15 residues. CDR1 is SGDLS and CDR2 is YYNGEE in the germline V gene. V was clipped by 3 bases and J by 5 bases; unmatched bases: 7. This CDR3 reads CASSATGMRTGELFF. In DNA form, the CDR3 reads TGTGCCAGCAGCGCGACAGGGATGAGAACCGGGGAGCTGTTTTTT.

The gene calls are TRBV6-5 and TRBJ2-5; 8 positions agree with TRBD2. In germline, CDR1 is MNHEY, CDR2 SVGAGI. The CDR3 is 14 residues long. V shed 5 bases, J shed 5 bases, and the junction held 7 bases outside the gene matches. CDR3 nucleotide sequence: TGTGCCAGCAGTCCGGGGGGGGGTGTGGAGACCCAGTACTTC. This gives the protein CASSPGGGVETQYF.

This sequence joins TRBV15 and TRBJ2-7, with 9 positions matching TRBD1. J was trimmed by 0 bases and V by 8 bases; bases with no gene match: 8. Looked up from germline, CDR1 is LNHNV and CDR2 is YYDKDF (reference sequence). The CDR3 sequence is 15 residues long. The CDR3 sequence: CATAIDRGISYEQYF. CDR3 nucleotide sequence: TGTGCCACCGCGATTGACAGGGGGATCTCCTACGAGCAGTACTTC. Variable domain in full (rest from reference TRBV15 and TRBJ2-7): DAMVIQNPRYQVTQFGKPVTLSCSQTLNHNVMYWYQQKSSQAPKLLFHYYDKDFNNEADTPDNFQSRRPNTSFCFLDIRSPGLGDTAMYLCATAIDRGISYEQYFGPGTRLTVT.

The rearrangement links TRBV18 to TRBJ2-7, with 10 bases lining up with TRBD1. Germline V gene lookup returns CDR1 KGHSH and CDR2 LQKENI. CDR3 size: 14 residues. V lost 5 bases and J lost 3; bases outside the gene matches: 4. The CDR3 DNA reads TGTGCCAGCTCATTAGGACAGGGGGTCTACGAGCAGTACTTC. Residues: CASSLGQGVYEQYF.

The V gene is TRBV7-9, the J gene TRBJ2-3; D uncertain. Trimming removed 1 base from V and 0 bases from J, with 8 bases in between. Germline CDR1 and CDR2: SEHNR and FQNEAQ (reference sequence). The CDR3 extends over 15 amino acids. CDR3 DNA sequence: TGTGCCAGCAGCTTAGAGATACAGAGCACAGATACGCAGTATTTT. Translation gives CASSLEIQSTDTQYF.

This chain connects TRBV27 to TRBJ2-1; D might be TRBD2 (6 bases). CDR3 length equals 16 residues. Trimming stripped 5 bases from V and 4 bases from J, with 18 bases between. Germline CDR1 is MNHEY and CDR2 is SMNVEV (reference sequence). Here the CDR3 reads CASSPLRGAIYNEQFF. The CDR3, as DNA: TGTGCCAGCAGTCCCCTCCGCGGGGCTATATACAATGAGCAGTTCTTC.